This is a list of T cell receptor beta chains from one sample in a study of blood T cell repertoires in COVID-19. The repertoire was sequenced with immunoSEQ multiplex PCR; TCRdb's copy has only in-frame clones and lacks some. The repertoire holds about 240,000 clones, 87% seen once, with approximately 7.6% in the top ten. The sequencing sample was made of peripheral blood. The receptors come from a man in his sixties who had recovered from COVID-19. Both conserved end residues are part of each CDR3. The D gene is left open where the match is weak. Clone sizes are given selectively: once, few, many, or a class where the clone is expanded.

CDR3 DNA	CDR3 protein	clone size	D gene	J gene	V gene
TGTGCCAGCAGTTACGAGGGCTACGAGCAGTACTTC	CASSYEGYEQYF	.	.	TRBJ2-7	TRBV6-5
TGTGCCATCAGTGCGGGACAGGGGAACTATGGCTACACCTTC	CAISAGQGNYGYTF	.	TRBD1	TRBJ1-2	TRBV10-3
TGTGCCAGCAGCCTTTCAGGGGAAGCCTACAATGAGCAGTTCTTC	CASSLSGEAYNEQFF	.	.	TRBJ2-1	TRBV14
TGTGCCAGCAGCCAAGAAGGGCGGGGCCCTAGAGAGCAGTTCTTC	CASSQEGRGPREQFF	.	.	TRBJ2-1	TRBV14
TGTGCCAGCAGCCCAGGGGCAGGGGCCTACGAGCAGTACTTC	CASSPGAGAYEQYF	.	.	TRBJ2-7	TRBV4-2
TGCGCCAGCAGCTTGGTGGTATCGGGATCTGGGGCCAACGTCCTGACTTTC	CASSLVVSGSGANVLTF	.	.	TRBJ2-6	TRBV5-1
TGTGCCAGCAGCCAATCGGACAGGGAATGGATTGATGGCAATCAGCCCCAGCATTTT	CASSQSDREWIDGNQPQHF	.	TRBD1	TRBJ1-5	TRBV16
TGCGCCAGCAGCTTGTGGCTAGCGGGGGAAGATACGCAGTATTTT	CASSLWLAGEDTQYF	.	TRBD2	TRBJ2-3	TRBV5-1
TGTGCCAGTAGTCGGACAGGGGGGGCCTATAGCAATCAGCCCCAGCATTTT	CASSRTGGAYSNQPQHF	.	TRBD1	TRBJ1-5	TRBV19
TGCGCCAGCAGTGGAGCGGGGGCCACAGATACGCAGTATTTT	CASSGAGATDTQYF	.	TRBD2	TRBJ2-3	TRBV10-2
TGTGCCAGCAGCCAAAATACAGGAAACACCATATATTTT	CASSQNTGNTIYF	.	.	TRBJ1-3	TRBV4-2
TGTGCCACCAGCGTAATGGGGGGACAGGGGAATGAAAAACTGTTTTTT	CATSVMGGQGNEKLFF	.	TRBD1	TRBJ1-4	TRBV15
TGTGCCAGTAGTTATTCGGGACTAGGGGCGCACACAGATACGCAGTATTTT	CASSYSGLGAHTDTQYF	.	TRBD2	TRBJ2-3	TRBV19
TGTGCCAGCAGCCCCCGGGGGGGTGGGTATGGCTACACCTTC	CASSPRGGGYGYTF	.	.	TRBJ1-2	TRBV9
TGTGCCAGCAGCCAGGGCGCGGGGTTTAGCACAGATACGCAGTATTTT	CASSQGAGFSTDTQYF	.	.	TRBJ2-3	TRBV4-2
TGTGCCACCAGCGGATCGGACAGGGCGGCCACTGAAGCTTTCTTT	CATSGSDRAATEAFF	.	TRBD1	TRBJ1-1	TRBV15
TGTGCCACCAGTGATTGGGTGACGGGACAGGGATTCTCCTACAATGAGCAGTTCTTC	CATSDWVTGQGFSYNEQFF	.	TRBD1	TRBJ2-1	TRBV24-1
TGTGCCAGCAGCTTCTTGGAGGATGGCTACACCTTC	CASSFLEDGYTF	few	.	TRBJ1-2	TRBV5-4
TGTGCCAGCAGCTTGGCAGGCGAAGCTTTCTTT	CASSLAGEAFF	.	.	TRBJ1-1	TRBV5-5
TGCGCCAGCAGCCGAACGAAGGGGGCTGACTCACCCCTCCACTTT	CASSRTKGADSPLHF	.	TRBD1	TRBJ1-6	TRBV4-1
TGTGCCAGCAGATCGACAGCTGGGGCCAACGTCCTGACTTTC	CASRSTAGANVLTF	.	.	TRBJ2-6	TRBV2
TGTGCCAGCAGAGCGACTGACGCAGTCGGGGAGCTGTTTTTT	CASRATDAVGELFF	.	.	TRBJ2-2	TRBV9
TGTGCCAGTAGTACCCCAAAGGGAGACATTCTATACACCGGGGAGCTGTTTTTT	CASSTPKGDILYTGELFF	.	.	TRBJ2-2	TRBV19
TGTGCCTGGAGTGTTAGGCGGGGGTTTTCCTACAATGAGCAGTTCTTC	CAWSVRRGFSYNEQFF	.	TRBD2	TRBJ2-1	TRBV30
TGTGCCTGGAGTGTATCAGAAAGAGGCTATGGCTACACCTTC	CAWSVSERGYGYTF	.	.	TRBJ1-2	TRBV30
TGTGCCTGGAGCCGGTCGGGGGGCCGGGAGACCCAGTACTTC	CAWSRSGGRETQYF	.	.	TRBJ2-5	TRBV30
TGTGCCAGCAGTACGGGACTAGCTGTTGCAGATACGCAGTATTTT	CASSTGLAVADTQYF	.	TRBD2	TRBJ2-3	TRBV27
TGCACACCAGGCTACTCTGGAAACACCATATATTTT	CTPGYSGNTIYF	once	.	TRBJ1-3	TRBV23-1
TGTGCCAGCAGCCAATATCTTCGGGAAAAACTGTTTTTT	CASSQYLREKLFF	.	.	TRBJ1-4	TRBV3-1/TRBV3-2
TGTGCCAGCAGCGGAGACCCCCGCGGGGGGGGCGGGGAGCTGTTTTTT	CASSGDPRGGGGELFF	.	TRBD2	TRBJ2-2	TRBV9
TGCGCCAGCAGCTCCGAAGGAGGACCATGGACAGATACGCAGTATTTT	CASSSEGGPWTDTQYF	.	.	TRBJ2-3	TRBV5-1
TGTGCCAGCTCACCATTCACCCGACAGGGAGGAGAGACCCAGTACTTC	CASSPFTRQGGETQYF	.	.	TRBJ2-5	TRBV18
TGTGCCAGCAGTTTATCGGGAGGGATCGAGACCCAGTACTTC	CASSLSGGIETQYF	.	TRBD2	TRBJ2-5	TRBV28
TGTGCCAGTAGGGGACAGGGTGTAGGGAATCAGCCCCAGCATTTT	CASRGQGVGNQPQHF	.	TRBD1	TRBJ1-5	TRBV19
TGTGCCAGCAGTTATGGACAGATCTATGGCTACACCTTC	CASSYGQIYGYTF	.	.	TRBJ1-2	TRBV12-3/TRBV12-4
TGTGCCAGCAGACAACAGGGGCACTATTCACCCCTCCACTTT	CASRQQGHYSPLHF	.	TRBD1	TRBJ1-6	TRBV7-9
TGTGCCAGCTCGGGACAGGCGTTAATCGGGGAGCTGTTTTTT	CASSGQALIGELFF	.	TRBD1	TRBJ2-2	TRBV18
TGTGCCAGCAGTTCCCGACAGGGGTACGGCAATCAGCCCCAGCATTTT	CASSSRQGYGNQPQHF	.	TRBD1	TRBJ1-5	TRBV6-5
TGTGCCAGCACACGGGCGGGGGATGAGCAGTTCTTC	CASTRAGDEQFF	.	TRBD2	TRBJ2-1	TRBV2
TGTGCCAGCTCACCCGTGTTTAGCGGGGTCTTAAATGAGCAGTTCTTC	CASSPVFSGVLNEQFF	.	TRBD2	TRBJ2-1	TRBV18
TGTGCCAGCAGTGAGACTACTAATGAAAAACTGTTTTTT	CASSETTNEKLFF	.	.	TRBJ1-4	TRBV6-1